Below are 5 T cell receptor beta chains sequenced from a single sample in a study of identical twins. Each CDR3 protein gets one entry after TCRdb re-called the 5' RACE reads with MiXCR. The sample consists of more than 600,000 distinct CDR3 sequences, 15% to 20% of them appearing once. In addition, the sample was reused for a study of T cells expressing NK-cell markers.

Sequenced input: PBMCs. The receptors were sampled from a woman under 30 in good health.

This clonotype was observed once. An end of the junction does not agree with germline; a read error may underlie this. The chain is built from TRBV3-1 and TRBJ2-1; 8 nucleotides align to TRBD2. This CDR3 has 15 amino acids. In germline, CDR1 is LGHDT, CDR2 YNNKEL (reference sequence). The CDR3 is CATSPTPGGRDEQFF. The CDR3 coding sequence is TGTGCCACCAGCCCCACTCCGGGGGGGCGTGATGAGCAGTTCTTC.

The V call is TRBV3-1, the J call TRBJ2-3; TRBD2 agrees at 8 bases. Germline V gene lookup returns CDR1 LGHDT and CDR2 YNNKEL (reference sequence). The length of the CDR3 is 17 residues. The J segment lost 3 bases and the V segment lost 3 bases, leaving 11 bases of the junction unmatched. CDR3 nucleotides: TGTGCCAGCAGCCAGGGTTGGAGCGGGGGTCGGACAGATACGCAGTATTTT. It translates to CASSQGWSGGRTDTQYF.

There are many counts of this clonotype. The CDR3 region is CASSLGQPEAFF. The CDR3 nucleotides read TGTGCCAGCAGCTTGGGTCAGCCTGAAGCTTTCTTT. The chain recombines TRBV5-6 with TRBJ1-1; D is uncertain. V lost 0 bases, J lost 6 bases, and 6 bases lay in between. Germline CDR1 is SGHDT and CDR2 is YYEEEE. CDR3 length: 12 residues.

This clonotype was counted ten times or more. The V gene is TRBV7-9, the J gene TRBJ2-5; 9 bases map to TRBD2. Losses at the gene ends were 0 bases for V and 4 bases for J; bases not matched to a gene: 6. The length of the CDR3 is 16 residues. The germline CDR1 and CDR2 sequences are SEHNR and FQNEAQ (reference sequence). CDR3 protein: CASSLALAGVGETQYF. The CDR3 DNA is TGTGCCAGCAGCTTAGCGTTAGCGGGAGTCGGAGAGACCCAGTACTTC.

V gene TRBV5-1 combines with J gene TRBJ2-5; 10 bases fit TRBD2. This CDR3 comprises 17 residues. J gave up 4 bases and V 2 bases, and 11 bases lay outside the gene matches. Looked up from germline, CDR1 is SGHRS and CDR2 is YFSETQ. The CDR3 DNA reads TGCGCCAGCAGCTTAGGACTAGCGGCCCGGGCAGGAGAGACCCAGTACTTC. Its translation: CASSLGLAARAGETQYF.